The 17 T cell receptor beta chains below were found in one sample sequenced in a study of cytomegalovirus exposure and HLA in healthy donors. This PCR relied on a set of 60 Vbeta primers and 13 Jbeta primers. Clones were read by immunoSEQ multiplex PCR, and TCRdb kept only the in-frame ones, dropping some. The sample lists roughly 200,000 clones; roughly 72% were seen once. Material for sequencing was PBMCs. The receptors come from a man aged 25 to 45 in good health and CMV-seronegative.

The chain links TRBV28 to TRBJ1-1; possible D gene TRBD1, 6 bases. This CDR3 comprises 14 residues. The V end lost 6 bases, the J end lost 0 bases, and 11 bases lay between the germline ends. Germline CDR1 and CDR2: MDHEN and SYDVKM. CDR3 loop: CASSSTGVNTEAFF. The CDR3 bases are TGTGCCAGCAGCTCGACAGGTGTGAACACTGAAGCTTTCTTT. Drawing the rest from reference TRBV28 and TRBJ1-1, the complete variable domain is DVKVTQSSRYLVKRTGEKVFLECVQDMDHENMFWYRQDPGLGLRLIYFSYDVKMKEKGDIPEGYSVSREKKERFSLILESASTNQTSMYLCASSSTGVNTEAFFGQGTRLTVV.

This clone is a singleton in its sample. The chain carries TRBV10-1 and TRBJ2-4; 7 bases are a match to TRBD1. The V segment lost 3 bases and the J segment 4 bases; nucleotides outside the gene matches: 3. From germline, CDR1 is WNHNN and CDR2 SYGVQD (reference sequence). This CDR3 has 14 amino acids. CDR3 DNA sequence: TGCGCCAGCAGTGATCAGGGGGATAAAAACATTCAGTACTTC. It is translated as CASSDQGDKNIQYF.

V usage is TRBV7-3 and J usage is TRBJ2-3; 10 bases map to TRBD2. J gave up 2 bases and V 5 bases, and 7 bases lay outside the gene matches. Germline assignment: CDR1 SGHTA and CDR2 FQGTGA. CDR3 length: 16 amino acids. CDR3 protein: CASSPLSGRFTDTQYF. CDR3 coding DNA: TGTGCCAGCAGCCCTCTTAGCGGGAGGTTCACAGATACGCAGTATTTT.

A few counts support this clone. As DNA, the CDR3 is TGTGCCAGCTCACCACTCCCGACTAGCGGGAGTTCCTACGAGCAGTACTTC. This codes for CASSPLPTSGSSYEQYF. The chain links TRBV18 to TRBJ2-7; 12 bases are shared with TRBD2. V trimming: 1 base; J trimming: 1 base; junction bases outside the gene matches: 5. The CDR3 extends over 17 amino acids. Germline lookup yields CDR1 KGHSH and CDR2 LQKENI.

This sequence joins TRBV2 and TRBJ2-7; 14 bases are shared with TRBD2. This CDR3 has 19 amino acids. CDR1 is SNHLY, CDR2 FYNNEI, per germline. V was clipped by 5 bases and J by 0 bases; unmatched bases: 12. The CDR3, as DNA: TGTGCCAGCAGTACCAGACTAGCGGGAGGGCCTTCAATCTCCTACGAGCAGTACTTC. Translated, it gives CASSTRLAGGPSISYEQYF.

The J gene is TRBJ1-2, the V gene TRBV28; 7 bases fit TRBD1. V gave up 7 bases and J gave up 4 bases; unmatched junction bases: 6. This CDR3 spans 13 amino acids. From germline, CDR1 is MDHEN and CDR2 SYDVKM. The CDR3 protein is CASTGGGSYGYTF. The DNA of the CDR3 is TGTGCCAGCACAGGAGGGGGCAGCTATGGCTACACCTTC.

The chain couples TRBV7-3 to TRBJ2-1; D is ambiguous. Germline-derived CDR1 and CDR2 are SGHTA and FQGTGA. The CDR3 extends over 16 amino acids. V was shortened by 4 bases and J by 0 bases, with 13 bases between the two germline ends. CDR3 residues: CASSSGRGSSYNEQFF. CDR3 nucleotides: TGTGCCAGCAGCTCCGGAAGAGGAAGCTCCTACAATGAGCAGTTCTTC.

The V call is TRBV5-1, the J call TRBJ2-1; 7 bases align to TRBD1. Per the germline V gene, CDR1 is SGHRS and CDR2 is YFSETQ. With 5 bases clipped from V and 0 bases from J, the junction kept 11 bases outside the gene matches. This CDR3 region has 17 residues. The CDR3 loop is CASRQRNRGASYNEQFF. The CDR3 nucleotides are TGCGCCAGCAGGCAACGTAACAGGGGCGCCTCCTACAATGAGCAGTTCTTC.

Here the CDR3 DNA reads TGTGCCAGTACCTTGGACGGGGGTGGCCGGAATGAGCAGTTCTTC. This translates into CASTLDGGGRNEQFF. The chain combines TRBV19 with TRBJ2-1; a possible D gene is TRBD2 (6 bases). Per the germline V gene, CDR1 is LNHDA and CDR2 is SQIVND (reference sequence). CDR3 length: 15 amino acids. V lost 7 bases to trimming and J lost 7 bases, with 20 bases between them. Drawing the rest from reference TRBV19 and TRBJ2-1, the complete variable domain is DGGITQSPKYLFRKEGQNVTLSCEQNLNHDAMYWYRQDPGQGLRLIYYSQIVNDFQKGDIAEGYSVSREKKESFPLTVTSAQKNPTAFYLCASTLDGGGRNEQFFGPGTRLTVL.

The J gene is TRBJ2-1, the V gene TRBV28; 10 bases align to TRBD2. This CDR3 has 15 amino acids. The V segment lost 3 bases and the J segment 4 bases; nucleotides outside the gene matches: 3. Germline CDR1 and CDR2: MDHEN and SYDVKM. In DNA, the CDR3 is TGTGCCAGCAGTTTCCAGGGACTAGCGTACAATGAGCAGTTCTTC. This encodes CASSFQGLAYNEQFF.

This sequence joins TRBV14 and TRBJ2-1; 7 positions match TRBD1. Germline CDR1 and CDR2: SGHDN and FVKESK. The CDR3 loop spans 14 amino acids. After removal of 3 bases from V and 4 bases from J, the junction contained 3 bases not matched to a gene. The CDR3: CASSHRDSYNEQFF. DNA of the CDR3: TGTGCCAGCAGCCACCGGGACAGTTACAATGAGCAGTTCTTC.

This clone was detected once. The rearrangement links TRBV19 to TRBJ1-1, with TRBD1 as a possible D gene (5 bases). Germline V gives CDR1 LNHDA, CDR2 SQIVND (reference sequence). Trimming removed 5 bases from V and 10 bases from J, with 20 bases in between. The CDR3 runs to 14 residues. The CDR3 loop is CASSSRGGSFGAFF. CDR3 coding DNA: TGTGCCAGTAGTTCCCGTGGGGGGTCGTTTGGAGCTTTCTTT.

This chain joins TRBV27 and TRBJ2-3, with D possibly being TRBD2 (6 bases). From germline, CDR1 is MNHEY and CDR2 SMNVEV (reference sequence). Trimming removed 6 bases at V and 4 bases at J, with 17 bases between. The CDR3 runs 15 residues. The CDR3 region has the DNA TGTGCCAGCAGCCCTCGGGGGAGGCACCCAGATACGCAGTATTTT. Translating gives CASSPRGRHPDTQYF.

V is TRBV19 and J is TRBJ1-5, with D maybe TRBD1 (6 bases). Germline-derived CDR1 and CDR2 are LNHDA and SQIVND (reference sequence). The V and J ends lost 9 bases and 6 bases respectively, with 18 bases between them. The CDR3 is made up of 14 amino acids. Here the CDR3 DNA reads TGTGCCAGCCATCTCGAGGGGGGGGTTCAGCCCCAGCATTTT. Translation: CASHLEGGVQPQHF.

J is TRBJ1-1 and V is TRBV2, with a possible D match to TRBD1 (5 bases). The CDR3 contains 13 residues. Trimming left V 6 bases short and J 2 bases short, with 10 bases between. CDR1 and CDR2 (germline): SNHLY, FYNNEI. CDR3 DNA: TGTGCCAGCAGATTTGACAGAAACACTGAAGCTTTCTTT. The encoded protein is CASRFDRNTEAFF.

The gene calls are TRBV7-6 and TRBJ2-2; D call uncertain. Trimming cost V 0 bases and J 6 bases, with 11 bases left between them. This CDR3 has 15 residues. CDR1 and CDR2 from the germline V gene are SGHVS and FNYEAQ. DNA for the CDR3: TGTGCCAGCAGCTTAGCGCGTAGTACCGCCGGGGAGCTGTTTTTT. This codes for CASSLARSTAGELFF.

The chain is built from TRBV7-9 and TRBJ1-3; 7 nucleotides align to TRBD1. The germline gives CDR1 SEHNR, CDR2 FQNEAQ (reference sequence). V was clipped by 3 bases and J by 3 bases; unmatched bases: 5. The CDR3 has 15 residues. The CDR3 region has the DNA TGTGCCAGCAGCTTGGGACAGAGTAGTGGAAACACCATATATTTT. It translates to CASSLGQSSGNTIYF.